A single T cell receptor beta chain is shown here with its context. Its antigen is currently unknown. In the PCR, 60 Vbeta and 13 Jbeta primers were used. The data were produced by immunoSEQ multiplex PCR, yet TCRdb's version contains in-frame clones alone and is incomplete. Of some 76,000 clones listed, about 78% are singletons. This sample is drawn from a study of cytomegalovirus exposure and HLA in healthy donors. V lost 2 bases and J 7 bases, leaving 8 bases between the germline ends. This CDR3 comprises 12 residues. Per the germline V gene, CDR1 is SGHTA and CDR2 is FQGNSA. Study-wide results and caveats: In a later analysis, V- and J-gene trimming of beta chains associated with a DCLRE1C missense variant, replicated independently.

The chain links TRBV7-2 to TRBJ1-2, with D hard to call. The clonotype originates from a woman aged 40 to 50 in good health and CMV-seropositive. Material for sequencing was PBMCs. The DNA of the CDR3 is TGTGCCAGCAGCTTACCCCCCGGTGGCTACACCTTC. Residues: CASSLPPGGYTF. Full variable domain (outside the CDR3, taken from reference TRBV7-2 and TRBJ1-2): GAGVSQSPSNKVTEKGKDVELRCDPISGHTALYWYRQSLGQGLEFLIYFQGNSAPDKSGLPSDRFSAERTGGSVSTLTIQRTQQEDSAVYLCASSLPPGGYTFGSGTRLTVV.